Listed below are T cell receptor beta chains from one sample, sequenced in a study of blood T cells in healthy people across ages. In TCRdb, the 5' RACE reads were re-called with MiXCR into one record per CDR3 protein. The repertoire holds about 1.4 million distinct CDR3 sequences, with approximately 59% as singletons. The sequenced sample was blood. The receptors were gathered from a man aged 18 to 30 in good health. The CDR3 runs from the conserved cysteine through the conserved F or W. D genes are given only for firm matches.

V	J	D	CDR3
TRBV5-1	TRBJ2-1	.	CASSLAPSDEQFF
TRBV6-1	TRBJ2-5	.	CASSLGPTRGETQYF
TRBV7-2	TRBJ2-6	.	CASTLQAISGANVLTF
TRBV7-9	TRBJ2-7	TRBD1	CASSAPGQGRNEQYF
TRBV12-3/TRBV12-4	TRBJ2-4	.	CASLGGSKNIQYF
TRBV27	TRBJ2-7	.	CASSPGPLYEQYF
TRBV20-1	TRBJ2-5	.	CSARPGPSQETQYF
TRBV3-1	.	TRBD2	CASSHRTSGQETQYF
TRBV5-1	TRBJ2-7	.	CASSPRDLTYEQYF
TRBV3-1	TRBJ2-3	TRBD2	CASSQAIAGVGDTQYF
TRBV20-1	TRBJ2-1	.	CSAPIGTTYNEQFF
TRBV10-2	TRBJ2-5	.	CASSDQIKEETQYF
TRBV7-9	TRBJ2-7	.	CASSSGAAINEQYF
TRBV6-1	TRBJ1-1	.	CASSAEQGPEAFF
TRBV4-3	TRBJ2-5	.	CASSQDVPDQETQYF
TRBV10-2	TRBJ1-4	.	CASFHRGDEELFF
TRBV6-2/TRBV6-3	TRBJ1-5	TRBD1	CASSYSDRVHQPQHF